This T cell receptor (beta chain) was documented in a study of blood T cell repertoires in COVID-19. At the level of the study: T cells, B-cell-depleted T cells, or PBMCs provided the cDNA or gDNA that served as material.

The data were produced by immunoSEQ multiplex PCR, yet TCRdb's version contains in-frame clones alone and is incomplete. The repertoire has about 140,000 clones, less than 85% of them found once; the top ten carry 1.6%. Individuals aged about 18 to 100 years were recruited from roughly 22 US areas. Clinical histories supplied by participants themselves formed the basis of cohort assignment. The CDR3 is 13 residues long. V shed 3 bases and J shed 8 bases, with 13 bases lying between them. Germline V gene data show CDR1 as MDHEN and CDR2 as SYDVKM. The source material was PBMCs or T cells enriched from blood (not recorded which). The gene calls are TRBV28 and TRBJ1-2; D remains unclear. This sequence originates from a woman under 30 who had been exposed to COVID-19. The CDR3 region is CASSLEPRVGYTF. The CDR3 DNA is TGTGCCAGCAGTTTGGAACCGCGGGTAGGCTACACCTTC.